This T cell receptor beta chain was documented in a study of blood T cell repertoires in COVID-19. Clones were sequenced by immunoSEQ multiplex PCR, and TCRdb holds only the in-frame ones, with some missing. The sample includes 180,000 or so clones, about 86% of them seen just once. This CDR3 comprises 14 residues. V was pared by 4 bases and J by 5 bases, with 3 bases of the junction left unmatched. The V gene's germline CDR1 is MGHDK and CDR2 SYGVNS. Sequences were obtained from peripheral blood. The TCR was taken from a woman between 55 and 75 years old with COVID-19, enrolled during active disease. The V and J genes are TRBV25-1 and TRBJ2-1, with 9 nucleotides matching TRBD2. This CDR3 reads CASSVSGGNNEQFF. The CDR3 DNA reads TGTGCCAGCAGTGTTAGCGGGGGAAACAATGAGCAGTTCTTC.